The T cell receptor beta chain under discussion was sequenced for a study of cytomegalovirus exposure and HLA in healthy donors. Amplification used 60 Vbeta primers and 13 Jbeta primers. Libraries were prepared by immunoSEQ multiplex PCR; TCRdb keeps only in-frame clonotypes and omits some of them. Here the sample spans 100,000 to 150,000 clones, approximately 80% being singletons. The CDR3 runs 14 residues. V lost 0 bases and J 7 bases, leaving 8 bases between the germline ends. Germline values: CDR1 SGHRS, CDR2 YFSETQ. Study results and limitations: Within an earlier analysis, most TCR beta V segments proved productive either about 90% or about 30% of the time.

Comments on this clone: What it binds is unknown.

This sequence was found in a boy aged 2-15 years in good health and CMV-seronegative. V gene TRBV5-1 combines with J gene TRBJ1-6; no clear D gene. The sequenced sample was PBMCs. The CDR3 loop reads CASSLALKNSPLHF. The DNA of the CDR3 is TGCGCCAGCAGCTTGGCCCTAAAAAATTCACCCCTCCACTTT.